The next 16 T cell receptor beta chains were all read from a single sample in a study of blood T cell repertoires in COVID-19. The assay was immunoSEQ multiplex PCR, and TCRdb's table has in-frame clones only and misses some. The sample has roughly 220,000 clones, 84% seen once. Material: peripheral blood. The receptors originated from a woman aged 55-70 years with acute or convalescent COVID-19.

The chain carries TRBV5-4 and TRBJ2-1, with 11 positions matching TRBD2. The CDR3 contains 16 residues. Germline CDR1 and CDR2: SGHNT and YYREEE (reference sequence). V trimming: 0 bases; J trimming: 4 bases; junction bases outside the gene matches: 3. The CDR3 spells CASSLVTSGGYNEQFF. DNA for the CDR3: TGTGCCAGCAGCTTGGTAACTAGCGGGGGTTACAATGAGCAGTTCTTC.

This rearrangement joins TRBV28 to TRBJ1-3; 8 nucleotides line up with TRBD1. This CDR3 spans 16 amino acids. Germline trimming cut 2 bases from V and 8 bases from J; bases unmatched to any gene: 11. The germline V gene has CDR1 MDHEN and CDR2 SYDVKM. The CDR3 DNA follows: TGTGCCAGCAGTTTAGATTTGATGACAGGGGTCGACACCATATATTTT. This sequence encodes CASSLDLMTGVDTIYF.

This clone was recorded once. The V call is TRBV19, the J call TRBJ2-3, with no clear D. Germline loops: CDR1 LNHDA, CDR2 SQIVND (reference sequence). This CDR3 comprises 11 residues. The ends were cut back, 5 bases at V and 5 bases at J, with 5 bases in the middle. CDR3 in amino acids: CASSERDTQYF. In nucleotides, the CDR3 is TGTGCCAGTAGTGAGCGAGATACGCAGTATTTT.

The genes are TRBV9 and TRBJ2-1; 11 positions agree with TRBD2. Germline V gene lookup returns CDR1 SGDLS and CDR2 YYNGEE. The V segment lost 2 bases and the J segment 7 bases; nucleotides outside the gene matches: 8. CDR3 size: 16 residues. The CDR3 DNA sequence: TGTGCCAGCAGCGTGTATCTTAGCGGGGGGGCTAATGAGCAGTTCTTC. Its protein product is CASSVYLSGGANEQFF.

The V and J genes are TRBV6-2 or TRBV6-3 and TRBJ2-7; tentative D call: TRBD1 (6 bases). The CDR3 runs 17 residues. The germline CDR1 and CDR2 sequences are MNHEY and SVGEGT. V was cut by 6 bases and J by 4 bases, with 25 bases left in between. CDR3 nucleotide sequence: TGTGCCAGCAGCCGTGGGACATCCCCCGCCAGACTGTACGAGCAGTACTTC. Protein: CASSRGTSPARLYEQYF.

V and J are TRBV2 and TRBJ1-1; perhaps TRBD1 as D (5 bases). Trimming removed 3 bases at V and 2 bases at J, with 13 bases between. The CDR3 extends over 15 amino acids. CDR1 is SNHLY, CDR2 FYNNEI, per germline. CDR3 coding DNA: TGTGCCAGCAGTGACCAGGGCACATCAAACACTGAAGCTTTCTTT. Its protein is CASSDQGTSNTEAFF. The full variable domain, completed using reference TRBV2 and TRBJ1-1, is EPEVTQTPSHQVTQMGQEVILRCVPISNHLYFYWYRQILGQKVEFLVSFYNNEISEKSEIFDDQFSVERPDGSNFTLKIRSTKLEDSAMYFCASSDQGTSNTEAFFGQGTRLTVV.

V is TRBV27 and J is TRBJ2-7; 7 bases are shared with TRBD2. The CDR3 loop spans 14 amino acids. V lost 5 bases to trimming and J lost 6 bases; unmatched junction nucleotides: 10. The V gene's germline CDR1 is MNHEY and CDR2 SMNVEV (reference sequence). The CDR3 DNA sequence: TGTGCCAGCAGTCGGAGGGGAGGGTCTCGCGAGCAGTACTTC. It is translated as CASSRRGGSREQYF.

The CDR3 bases are TGTGCCAGCAGCTTGGTAGGACTAGCGGGGGCCGGTAATGAGCAGTTCTTC. Translated, it gives CASSLVGLAGAGNEQFF. The chain links TRBV5-4 to TRBJ2-1; 13 bases match TRBD2. The CDR3 contains 17 residues. V lost 0 bases to trimming and J lost 7 bases; unmatched junction nucleotides: 7. Per the germline V gene, CDR1 is SGHNT and CDR2 is YYREEE (reference sequence).

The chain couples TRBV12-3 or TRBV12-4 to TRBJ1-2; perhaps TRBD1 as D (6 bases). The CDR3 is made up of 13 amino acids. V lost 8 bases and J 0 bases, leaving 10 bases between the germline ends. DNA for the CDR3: TGTGCCAGCGGGGACATAGCTAACTATGGCTACACCTTC. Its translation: CASGDIANYGYTF.

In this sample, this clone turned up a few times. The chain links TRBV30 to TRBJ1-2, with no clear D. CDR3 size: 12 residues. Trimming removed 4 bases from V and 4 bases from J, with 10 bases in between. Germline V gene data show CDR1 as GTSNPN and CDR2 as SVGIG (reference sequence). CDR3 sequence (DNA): TGTGCCTGGAAGTCGTCTAGCTATGGCTACACCTTC. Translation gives CAWKSSSYGYTF.

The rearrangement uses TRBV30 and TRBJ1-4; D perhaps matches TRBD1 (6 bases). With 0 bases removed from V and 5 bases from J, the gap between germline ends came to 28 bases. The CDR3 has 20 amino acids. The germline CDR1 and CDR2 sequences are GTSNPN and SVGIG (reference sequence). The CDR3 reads CAWSVRTRGQGSLGNEKLFF. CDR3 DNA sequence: TGTGCCTGGAGTGTACGGACACGTGGGCAGGGGTCGCTGGGGAATGAAAAACTGTTTTTT.

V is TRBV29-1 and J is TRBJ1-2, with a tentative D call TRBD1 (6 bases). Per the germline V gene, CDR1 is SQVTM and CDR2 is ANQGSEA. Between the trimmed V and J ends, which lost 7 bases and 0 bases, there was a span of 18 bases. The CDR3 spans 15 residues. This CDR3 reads CSAEGGALSNYGYTF. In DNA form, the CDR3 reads TGCAGCGCCGAGGGGGGGGCCCTTTCTAACTATGGCTACACCTTC.

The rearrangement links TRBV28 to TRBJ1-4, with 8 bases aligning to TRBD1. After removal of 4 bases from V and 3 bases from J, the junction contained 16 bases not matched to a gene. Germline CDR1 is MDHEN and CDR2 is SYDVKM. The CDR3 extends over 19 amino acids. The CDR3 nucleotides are TGTGCCAGCAGTTCCCCTCGACAGGGGATGATGGTAGCTAATGAAAAACTGTTTTTT. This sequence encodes CASSSPRQGMMVANEKLFF.

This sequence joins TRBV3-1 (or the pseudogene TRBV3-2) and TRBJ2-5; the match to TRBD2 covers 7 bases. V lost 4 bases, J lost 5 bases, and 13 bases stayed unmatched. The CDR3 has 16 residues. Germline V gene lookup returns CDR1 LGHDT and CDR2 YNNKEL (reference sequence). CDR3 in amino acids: CASSPRLASLVETQYF. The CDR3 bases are TGTGCCAGCAGCCCCAGACTAGCTTCCCTCGTGGAGACCCAGTACTTC.

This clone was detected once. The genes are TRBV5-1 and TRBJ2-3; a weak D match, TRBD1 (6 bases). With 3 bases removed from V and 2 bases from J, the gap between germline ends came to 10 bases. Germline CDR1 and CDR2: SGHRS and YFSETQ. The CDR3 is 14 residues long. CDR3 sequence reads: CASSSGADTDTQYF. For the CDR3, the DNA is TGCGCCAGCAGCTCAGGGGCGGACACAGATACGCAGTATTTT.

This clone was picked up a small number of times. The CDR3 coding sequence is TGCGCCAGCAGCCAAGAAGGGGCGGGGGGGCTTTACGAGCAGTACTTC. This encodes CASSQEGAGGLYEQYF. This sequence joins TRBV4-1 and TRBJ2-7; TRBD2 aligns across 9 bases. CDR1 is MGHRA and CDR2 is YSYEKL in the germline V gene. This CDR3 is 16 amino acids long. Unmatched junction bases numbered 7, after V lost 0 bases and J lost 4 bases.